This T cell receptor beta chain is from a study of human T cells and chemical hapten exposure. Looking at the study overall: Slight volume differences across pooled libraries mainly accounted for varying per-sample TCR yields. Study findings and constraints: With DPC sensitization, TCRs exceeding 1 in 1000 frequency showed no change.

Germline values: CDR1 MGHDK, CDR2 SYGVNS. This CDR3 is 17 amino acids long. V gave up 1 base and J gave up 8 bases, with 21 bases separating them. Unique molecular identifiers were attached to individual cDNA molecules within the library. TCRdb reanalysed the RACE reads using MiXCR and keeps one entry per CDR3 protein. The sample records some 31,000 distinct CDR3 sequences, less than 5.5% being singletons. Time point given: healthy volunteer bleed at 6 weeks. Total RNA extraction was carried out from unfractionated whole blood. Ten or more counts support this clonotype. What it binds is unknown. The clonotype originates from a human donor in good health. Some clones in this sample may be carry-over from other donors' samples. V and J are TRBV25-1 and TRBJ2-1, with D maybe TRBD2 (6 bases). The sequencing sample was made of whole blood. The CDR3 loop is CASSESGREAARDEQFF. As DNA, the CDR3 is TGTGCCAGCAGTGAATCTGGAAGGGAGGCCGCTAGGGATGAGCAGTTCTTC.